This T cell receptor beta chain appears in the sequencing data of a study of identical twins. This clonotype was observed a few times. CDR3 size: 15 residues. V lost 5 bases and J lost 7; bases outside the gene matches: 13. Using its own MiXCR run on the 5' RACE reads, TCRdb lists one record per CDR3 protein. The repertoire holds approximately 550,000 distinct CDR3 sequences, with more than 20% as singletons. The data were also submitted as part of a second study, on yellow fever vaccine responses in identical twins. That work states: The authors reported partly convergent, partly personalized vaccine responses in identical twins.

The TCR originated in a young woman in good health. Sequenced sample: CD4+ T cells sorted from blood. The chain couples TRBV12-3 or TRBV12-4 to TRBJ2-7; 8 positions agree with TRBD1. CDR3 DNA sequence: TGTGCCAGCAGTCCCGGACAGGGAACAAGAAGGGAGCAGTACTTC. As protein: CASSPGQGTRREQYF.